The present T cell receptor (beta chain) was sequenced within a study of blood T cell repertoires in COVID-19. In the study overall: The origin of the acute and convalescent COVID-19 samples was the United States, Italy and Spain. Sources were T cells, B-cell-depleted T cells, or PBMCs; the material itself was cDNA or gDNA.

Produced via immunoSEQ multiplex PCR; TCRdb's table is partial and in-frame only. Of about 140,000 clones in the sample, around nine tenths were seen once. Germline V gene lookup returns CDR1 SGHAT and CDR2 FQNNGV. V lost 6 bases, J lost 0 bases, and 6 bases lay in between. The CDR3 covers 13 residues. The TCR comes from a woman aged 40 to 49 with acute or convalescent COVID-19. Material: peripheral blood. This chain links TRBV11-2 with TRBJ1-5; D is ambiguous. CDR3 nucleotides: TGTGCCAGCAGTCTTCTTAGCAATCAGCCCCAGCATTTT. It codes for CASSLLSNQPQHF.